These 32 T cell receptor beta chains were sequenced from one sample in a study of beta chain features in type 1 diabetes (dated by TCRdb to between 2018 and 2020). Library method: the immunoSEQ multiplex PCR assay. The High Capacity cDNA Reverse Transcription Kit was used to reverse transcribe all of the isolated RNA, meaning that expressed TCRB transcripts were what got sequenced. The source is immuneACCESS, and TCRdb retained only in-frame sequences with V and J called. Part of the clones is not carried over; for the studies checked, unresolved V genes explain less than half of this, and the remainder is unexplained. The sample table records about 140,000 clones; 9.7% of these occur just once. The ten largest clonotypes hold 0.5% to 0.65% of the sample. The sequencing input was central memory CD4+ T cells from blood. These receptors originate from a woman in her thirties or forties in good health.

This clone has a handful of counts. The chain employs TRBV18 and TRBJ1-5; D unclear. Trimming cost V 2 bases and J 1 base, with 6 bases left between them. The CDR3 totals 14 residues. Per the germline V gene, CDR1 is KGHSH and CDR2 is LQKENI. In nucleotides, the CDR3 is TGTGCCAGCTCACCATTACAGAGCAATCAGCCCCAGCATTTT. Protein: CASSPLQSNQPQHF.

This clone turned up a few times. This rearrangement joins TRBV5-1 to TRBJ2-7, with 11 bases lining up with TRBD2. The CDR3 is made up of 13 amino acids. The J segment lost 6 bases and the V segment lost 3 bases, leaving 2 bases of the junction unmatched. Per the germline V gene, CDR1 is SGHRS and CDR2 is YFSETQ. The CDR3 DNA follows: TGCGCCAGCAGCTACGGGACTAGCGGCGAGCAGTACTTC. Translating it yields CASSYGTSGEQYF.

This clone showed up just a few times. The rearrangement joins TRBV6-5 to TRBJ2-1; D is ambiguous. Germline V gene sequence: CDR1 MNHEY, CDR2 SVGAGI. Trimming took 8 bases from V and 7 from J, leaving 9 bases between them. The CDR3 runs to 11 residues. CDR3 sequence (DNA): TGTGCCAGCGCTTTTGCGAATGAGCAGTTCTTC. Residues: CASAFANEQFF.

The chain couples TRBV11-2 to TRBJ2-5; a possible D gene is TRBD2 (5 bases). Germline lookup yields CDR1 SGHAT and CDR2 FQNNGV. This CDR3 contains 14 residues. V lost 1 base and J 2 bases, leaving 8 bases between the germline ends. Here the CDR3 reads CASSLVRGQETQYF. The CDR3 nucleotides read TGTGCCAGCAGCTTAGTTCGGGGACAAGAGACCCAGTACTTC.

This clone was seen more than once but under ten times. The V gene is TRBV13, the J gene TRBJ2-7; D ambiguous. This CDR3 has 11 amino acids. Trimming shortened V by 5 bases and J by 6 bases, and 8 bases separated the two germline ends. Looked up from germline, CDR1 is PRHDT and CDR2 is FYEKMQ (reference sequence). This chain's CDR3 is CASSLMSEQYF. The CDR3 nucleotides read TGTGCCAGCAGCCTTATGAGCGAGCAGTACTTC.

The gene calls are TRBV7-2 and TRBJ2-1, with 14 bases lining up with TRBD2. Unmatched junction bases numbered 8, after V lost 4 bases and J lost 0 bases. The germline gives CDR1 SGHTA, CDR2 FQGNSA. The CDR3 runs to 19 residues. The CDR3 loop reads CASSSPGLAGDSSYNEQFF. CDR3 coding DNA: TGTGCCAGCAGCTCACCGGGACTAGCGGGGGACAGCTCCTACAATGAGCAGTTCTTC. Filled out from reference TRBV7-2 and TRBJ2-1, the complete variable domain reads GAGVSQSPSNKVTEKGKDVELRCDPISGHTALYWYRQSLGQGLEFLIYFQGNSAPDKSGLPSDRFSAERTGGSVSTLTIQRTQQEDSAVYLCASSSPGLAGDSSYNEQFFGPGTRLTVL.

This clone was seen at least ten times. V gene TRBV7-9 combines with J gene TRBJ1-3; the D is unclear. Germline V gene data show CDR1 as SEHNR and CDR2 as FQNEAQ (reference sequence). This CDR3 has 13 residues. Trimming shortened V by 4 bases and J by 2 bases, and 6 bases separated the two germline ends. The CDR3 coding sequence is TGTGCCAGCAGCTCAGACACTGGAAACACCATATATTTT. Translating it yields CASSSDTGNTIYF.

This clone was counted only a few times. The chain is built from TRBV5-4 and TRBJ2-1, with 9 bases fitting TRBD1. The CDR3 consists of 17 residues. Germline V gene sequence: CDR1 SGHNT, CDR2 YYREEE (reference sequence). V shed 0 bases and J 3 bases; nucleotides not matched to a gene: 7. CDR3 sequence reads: CASSLEGAGQGYNEQFF. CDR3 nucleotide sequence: TGTGCCAGCAGCTTGGAGGGAGCGGGACAGGGCTACAATGAGCAGTTCTTC.

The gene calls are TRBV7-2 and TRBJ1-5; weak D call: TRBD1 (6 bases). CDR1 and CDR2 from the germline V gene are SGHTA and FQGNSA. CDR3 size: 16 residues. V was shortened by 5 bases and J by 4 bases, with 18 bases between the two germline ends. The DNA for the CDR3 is TGTGCCAGCAGCGTTCTCGGACAGACGGCGAATCAGCCCCAGCATTTT. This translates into CASSVLGQTANQPQHF.

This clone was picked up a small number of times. The CDR3 region has the DNA TGTGCCAGCAGTTACGTCAGGGGTTCCGAAGCTTTCTTT. Translated: CASSYVRGSEAFF. V is TRBV6-5 and J is TRBJ1-1; D perhaps matches TRBD1 (6 bases). The CDR3 is made up of 13 amino acids. Germline CDR1 reads MNHEY; CDR2 reads SVGAGI. Trimming removed 2 bases at V and 8 bases at J, with 12 bases between.

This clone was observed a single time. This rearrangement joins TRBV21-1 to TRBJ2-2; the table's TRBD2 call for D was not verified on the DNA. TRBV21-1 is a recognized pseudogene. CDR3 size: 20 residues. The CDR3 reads CASSKVLAGAPSRVTGELFF. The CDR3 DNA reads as TGTGCCAGCAGCAAGGTGCTAGCGGGGGCCCCTTCGCGAGTCACCGGGGAGCTGTTTTTT.

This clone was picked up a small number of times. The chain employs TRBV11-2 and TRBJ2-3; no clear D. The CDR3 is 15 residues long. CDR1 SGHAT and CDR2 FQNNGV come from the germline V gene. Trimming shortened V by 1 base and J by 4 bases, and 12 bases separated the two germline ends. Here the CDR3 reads CASSLASILPDTQYF. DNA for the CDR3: TGTGCCAGCAGCTTAGCGTCTATTTTGCCAGATACGCAGTATTTT.

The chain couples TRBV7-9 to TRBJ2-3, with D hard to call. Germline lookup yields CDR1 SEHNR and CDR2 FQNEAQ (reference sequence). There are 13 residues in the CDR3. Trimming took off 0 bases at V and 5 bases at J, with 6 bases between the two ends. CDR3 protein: CASSLASLDTQYF. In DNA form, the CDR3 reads TGTGCCAGCAGCTTAGCCTCCCTAGATACGCAGTATTTT.

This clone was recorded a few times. For the CDR3, the DNA is TGCAGCGTAGGGACAGGGGCACCTTTAAAGACCCAGTACTTC. Encoded protein: CSVGTGAPLKTQYF. The J gene is TRBJ2-5, the V gene TRBV29-1; 10 positions match TRBD1. The CDR3 extends over 14 amino acids. J was trimmed by 6 bases and V by 6 bases; bases with no gene match: 10. Per germline, CDR1 SQVTM and CDR2 ANQGSEA.

Here the CDR3 reads CASSYGGGAQTGELFF. In DNA, the CDR3 is TGTGCCAGCAGTTACGGCGGGGGGGCCCAAACCGGGGAGCTGTTTTTT. V and J are TRBV6-6 and TRBJ2-2; 9 bases are shared with TRBD2. V lost 2 bases to trimming and J lost 5 bases; unmatched junction nucleotides: 6. The CDR3 loop spans 16 amino acids. CDR1 and CDR2 from the germline V gene are MNHNY and SVGAGI (reference sequence).

In nucleotides, the CDR3 is TGTGCCAGCAGTTTGGCAGGGGGCGGCACTGAAGCTTTCTTT. Protein sequence: CASSLAGGGTEAFF. This sequence joins TRBV27 and TRBJ1-1; 8 bases match TRBD1. This CDR3 comprises 14 residues. Per the germline V gene, CDR1 is MNHEY and CDR2 is SMNVEV (reference sequence). Germline trimming cut 3 bases from V and 4 bases from J; bases unmatched to any gene: 4.

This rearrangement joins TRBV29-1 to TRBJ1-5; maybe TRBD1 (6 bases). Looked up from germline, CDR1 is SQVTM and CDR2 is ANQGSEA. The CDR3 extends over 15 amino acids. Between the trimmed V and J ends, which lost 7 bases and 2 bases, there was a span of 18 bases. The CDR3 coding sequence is TGCAGCGCTTCCCGCCCAGGGGTCGGCAATCAGCCCCAGCATTTT. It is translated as CSASRPGVGNQPQHF.

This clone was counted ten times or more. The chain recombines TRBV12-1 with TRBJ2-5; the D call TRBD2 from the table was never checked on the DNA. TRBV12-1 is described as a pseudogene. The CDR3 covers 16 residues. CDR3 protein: CASSFPGLAEEETQYF. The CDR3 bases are TGTGCCAGCAGCTTCCCGGGACTAGCGGAAGAAGAGACCCAGTACTTC.

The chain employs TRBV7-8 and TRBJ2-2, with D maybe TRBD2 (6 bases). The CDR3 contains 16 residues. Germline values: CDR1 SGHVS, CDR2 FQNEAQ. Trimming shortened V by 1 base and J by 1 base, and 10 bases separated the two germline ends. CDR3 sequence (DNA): TGTGCCAGCAGCTTAGGTCTAGCGAGGAACACCGGGGAGCTGTTTTTT. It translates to CASSLGLARNTGELFF.

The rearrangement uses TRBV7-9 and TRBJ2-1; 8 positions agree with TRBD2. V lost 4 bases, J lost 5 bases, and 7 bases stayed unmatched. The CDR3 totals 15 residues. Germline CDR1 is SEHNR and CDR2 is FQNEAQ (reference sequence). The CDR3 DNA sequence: TGTGCCAGCAGCTCACCACCTAGCGGGCACAATGAGCAGTTCTTC. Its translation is CASSSPPSGHNEQFF.

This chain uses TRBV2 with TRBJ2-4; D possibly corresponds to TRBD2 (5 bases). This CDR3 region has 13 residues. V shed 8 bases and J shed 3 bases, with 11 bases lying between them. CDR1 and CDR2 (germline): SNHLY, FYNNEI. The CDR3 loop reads CASSEESKNIQYF. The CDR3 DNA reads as TGTGCCAGCTCGGAGGAGAGCAAAAACATTCAGTACTTC.

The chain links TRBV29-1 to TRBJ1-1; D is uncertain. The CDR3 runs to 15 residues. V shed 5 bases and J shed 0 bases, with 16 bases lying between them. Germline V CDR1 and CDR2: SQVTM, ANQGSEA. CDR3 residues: CSVSLHAGLNTEAFF. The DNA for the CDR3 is TGCAGCGTTTCACTACATGCCGGATTGAACACTGAAGCTTTCTTT.

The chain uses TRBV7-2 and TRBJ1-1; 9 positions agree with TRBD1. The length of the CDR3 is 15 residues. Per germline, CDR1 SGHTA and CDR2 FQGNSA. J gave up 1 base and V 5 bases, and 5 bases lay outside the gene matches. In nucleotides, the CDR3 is TGTGCCAGCAGCCCTGCGGGACAGGGGAACACTGAAGCTTTCTTT. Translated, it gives CASSPAGQGNTEAFF.

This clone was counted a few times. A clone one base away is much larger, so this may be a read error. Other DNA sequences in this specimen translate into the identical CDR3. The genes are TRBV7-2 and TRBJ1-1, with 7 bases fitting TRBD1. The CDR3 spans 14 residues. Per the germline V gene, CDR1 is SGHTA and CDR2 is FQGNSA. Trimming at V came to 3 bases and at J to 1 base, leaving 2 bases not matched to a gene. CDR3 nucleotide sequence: TGTGCCAGCAGCTTTCGGGACAGGAACACTGAAGCTTTCTTT. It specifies CASSFRDRNTEAFF.

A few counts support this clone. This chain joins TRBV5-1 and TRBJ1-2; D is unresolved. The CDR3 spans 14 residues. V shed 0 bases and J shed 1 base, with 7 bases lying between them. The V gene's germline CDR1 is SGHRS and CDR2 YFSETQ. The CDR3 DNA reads TGCGCCAGCAGCTTGGCCCCGGGTAACTATGGCTACACCTTC. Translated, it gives CASSLAPGNYGYTF.

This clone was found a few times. CDR3 bases: TGTGCCAGCAGCCAAGGAGGTCAAGGGGGATACGAGCAGTACTTC. This translates into CASSQGGQGGYEQYF. This chain connects TRBV14 to TRBJ2-7; D is possibly TRBD1 (6 bases). CDR3 length: 15 residues. CDR1 is SGHDN, CDR2 FVKESK, per germline. V lost 1 base and J lost 4, with 14 bases in between.

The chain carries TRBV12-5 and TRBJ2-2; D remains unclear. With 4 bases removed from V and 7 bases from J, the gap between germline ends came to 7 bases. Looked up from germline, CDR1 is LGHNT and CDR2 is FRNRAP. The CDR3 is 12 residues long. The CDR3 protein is CASGWVGGELFF. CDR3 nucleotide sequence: TGTGCTAGTGGTTGGGTCGGCGGGGAGCTGTTTTTT.

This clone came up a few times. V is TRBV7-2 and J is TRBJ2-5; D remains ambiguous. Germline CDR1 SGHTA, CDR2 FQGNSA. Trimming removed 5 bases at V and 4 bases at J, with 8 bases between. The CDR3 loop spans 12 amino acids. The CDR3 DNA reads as TGTGCCAGCAGCCTCTCCCGAGAGACCCAGTACTTC. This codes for CASSLSRETQYF.

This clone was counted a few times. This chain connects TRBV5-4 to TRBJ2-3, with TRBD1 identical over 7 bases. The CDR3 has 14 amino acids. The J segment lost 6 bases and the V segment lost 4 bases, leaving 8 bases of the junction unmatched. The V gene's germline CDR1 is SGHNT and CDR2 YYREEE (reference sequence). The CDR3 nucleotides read TGTGCCAGCAGCCACGACAGGGTAGTCGATACGCAGTATTTT. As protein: CASSHDRVVDTQYF.

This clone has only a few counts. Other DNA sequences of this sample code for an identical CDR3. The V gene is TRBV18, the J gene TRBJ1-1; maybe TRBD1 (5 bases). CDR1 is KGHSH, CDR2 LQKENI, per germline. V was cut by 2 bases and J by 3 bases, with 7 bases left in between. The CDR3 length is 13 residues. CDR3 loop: CASSPGGDTEAFF. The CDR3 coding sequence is TGTGCCAGCTCACCAGGGGGGGACACTGAAGCTTTCTTT. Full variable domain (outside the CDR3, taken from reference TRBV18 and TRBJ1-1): NAGVMQNPRHLVRRRGQEARLRCSPMKGHSHVYWYRQLPEEGLKFMVYLQKENIIDESGMPKERFSAEFPKEGPSILRIQQVVRGDSAAYFCASSPGGDTEAFFGQGTRLTVV.

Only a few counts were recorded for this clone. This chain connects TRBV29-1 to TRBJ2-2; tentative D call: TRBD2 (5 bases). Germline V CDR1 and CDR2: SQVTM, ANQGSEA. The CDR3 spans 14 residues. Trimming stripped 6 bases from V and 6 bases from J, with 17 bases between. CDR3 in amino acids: CSVRGRRGAGELFF. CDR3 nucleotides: TGCAGCGTCCGAGGGCGCCGGGGAGCCGGGGAGCTGTTTTTT.

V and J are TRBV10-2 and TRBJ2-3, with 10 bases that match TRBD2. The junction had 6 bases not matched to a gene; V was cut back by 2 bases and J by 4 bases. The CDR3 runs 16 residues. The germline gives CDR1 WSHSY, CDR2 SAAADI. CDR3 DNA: TGCGCCAGCAGTGAGATCGTAGCGGGGGGCCCAGATACGCAGTATTTT. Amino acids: CASSEIVAGGPDTQYF.